A selection of T cell receptor beta chains follows, all from one sample in a study of T cells after yellow fever vaccination. TCRdb reprocessed the 5' RACE reads via MiXCR and lists one record per CDR3 protein. The sample comprises some 350,000 distinct CDR3 sequences, roughly 4% of which are singletons, and more than 20% rests with the top ten. The sequenced sample was PBMCs, obtained 5 days after the yellow fever booster vaccination. The source of these receptors is a man aged 18 to 29 who received the YFV17D yellow fever vaccine. Both conserved end residues are trimmed from each CDR3. Fields, in order: V gene, CDR3 protein.

TRBV7-8 | ASHGGRFGGYNSPLH
TRBV20-1 | SYTRVGQRNSPLH
TRBV10-3 | AISTGALNTEAF
TRBV7-9 | ASRTSRGFSDEQF
TRBV24-1 | ATSDRPGTGNQPQH
TRBV29-1 | SVEDTGLGLITDTQY
TRBV5-1 | ASSLRGDQGRSPLH
TRBV18 | ASSPRTGREETQY
TRBV7-2 | ASSLAGPAYGYT
TRBV4-3 | ASSPATRGGLGTDTQY
TRBV6-6 | ASTADRWNQPQH
TRBV10-3 | AISESAGSYNEQF
TRBV6-5 | ASSPRGLTVTDTQY
TRBV24-1 | ATGGAVDQPQH
TRBV12-3/TRBV12-4 | ASSLETGQETQY
TRBV19 | ASTGLAGTTDTQY
TRBV20-1 | SAREGDSWGTEAF
TRBV6-5 | ASRGLAGGSRETQY
TRBV18 | ASSRNGGEGDTQY
TRBV15 | ATSHDAKETQY
TRBV7-2 | ASSWPGQGARDEQF
TRBV6-2/TRBV6-3 | ASSYHPQEQF
TRBV2 | ASRQGTDTQY
TRBV27 | ASSKGGTGAGYT
TRBV29-1 | SGARGPSITEAF
TRBV3-1 | ASSQVANQPQH
TRBV24-1 | ATSPALPQGAGNEQF
TRBV7-2 | ASNTPRRGAGNSPLH
TRBV2 | ASSEGRGAGELF
TRBV12-3/TRBV12-4 | ASSRSGGQGNQPQH
TRBV7-2 | ASSLGGLAGSDTQY
TRBV6-1 | ASSEPGNTEAF
TRBV28 | ASSTVPGQGPNTEAF
TRBV7-6 | ASSFPSGGTTDTQY
TRBV7-2 | ASSLARYFEQF
TRBV7-8 | ASLDSYEAF
TRBV7-8 | ASTPGQIQETQY
TRBV30 | AWSGQWESLH
TRBV6-2/TRBV6-3 | ASSPRGGNQPQH
TRBV30 | AWSVRLGQF
TRBV27 | ASSLEGAIGNSPLH
TRBV10-3 | AISVGGGSGANVLT
TRBV12-3/TRBV12-4 | ASSFLLQREQF
TRBV30 | AWDKFQETQY
TRBV27 | ASRQGAYEQY
TRBV7-9 | ASSLSGQVLYDSPLH
TRBV10-3 | AISESRENTQY
TRBV12-3/TRBV12-4 | ASSLIRAEAF
TRBV7-9 | ASSLGGGDTEAF
TRBV7-2 | ASSFYRAMGTGELF